The text below deals with one T cell receptor beta chain. Its antigen is not known. This sample was taken from a study of pediatric ulcerative colitis. The assay was run at survey level. TCRdb keeps only in-frame clones here, not all; method: immunoSEQ multiplex PCR. The sample gives about 35,000 clones, roughly three quarters of which show up once; over 0.95% is in the top ten. One to two pinch biopsies were taken from the rectum during colonoscopy. Germline assignment: CDR1 DFQATT and CDR2 SNEGSKA (reference sequence). Trimming left V 3 bases short and J 5 bases short, with 7 bases between. The CDR3 has 11 amino acids. Study findings and constraints: Repertoires came from total lymphocyte DNA, so rare subsets like regulatory T cells may be missed. Blood-rectal clonal overlap within each person was significantly higher in ulcerative colitis patients than controls.

V gene TRBV20-1 combines with J gene TRBJ1-1; no firm D call. The specimen was gut tissue. This TCR was sampled from a boy between 5 and 17 years old with mild ulcerative colitis. CDR3 amino acids: CSASPGTEAFF. The CDR3, as DNA: TGCAGTGCTAGCCCGGGAACTGAAGCTTTCTTT.